These 30 T cell receptor beta chains were sequenced from one sample in a study of T-cell reconstitution after alpha-beta-depleted transplantation in children. The authors prepared the TCRbeta library with unique molecular identifiers. TCRdb fed the PCR reads into MiXCR, producing one record per CDR3 protein. There are 600,000 to 800,000 distinct CDR3 sequences in the sample; around 13% occur only once, and 0.79% lies in the top ten. Source: PBMCs, taken before TCRalphabeta/CD19-depleted stem cell transplant. The source of these receptors is a girl aged 2-15 years with congenital amegakaryocytic thrombocytopenia, due to receive a stem cell transplant.

This clonotype was seen only a few times. V and J are TRBV14 and TRBJ1-1, with D unresolved. This CDR3 is 15 amino acids long. Trimming pared 0 bases from V and 5 bases from J, leaving 13 bases between. The germline V gene encodes CDR1 SGHDN and CDR2 FVKESK. The CDR3: CASSQDSRGITEAFF. CDR3 DNA: TGTGCCAGCAGCCAAGATAGCCGGGGAATAACTGAAGCTTTCTTT.

This clonotype has only a few counts. The chain couples TRBV7-9 to TRBJ1-2; maybe TRBD1 (5 bases). The CDR3 loop spans 12 amino acids. Germline V gene lookup returns CDR1 SEHNR and CDR2 FQNEAQ (reference sequence). The V end was cut by 4 bases, the J end by 14 bases, with 17 bases between. The CDR3 DNA follows: TGTGCCAGCAGCTCAGGGCACGGGATCCAAACCTTC. This gives the protein CASSSGHGIQTF.

In its sample, this clonotype was seen many times. The chain uses TRBV20-1 and TRBJ2-1; 7 bases line up with TRBD2. The germline gives CDR1 DFQATT, CDR2 SNEGSKA (reference sequence). V shed 6 bases, J shed 0 bases, and the junction held 8 bases outside the gene matches. The CDR3 has 15 amino acids. In DNA, the CDR3 is TGCAGTGCCAATCTAGCGGCAAGCTCCTACAATGAGCAGTTCTTC. Protein sequence: CSANLAASSYNEQFF.

This clonotype was counted many times. The chain employs TRBV29-1 and TRBJ2-5; no reliable D call. This CDR3 comprises 12 residues. V was pared by 4 bases and J by 4 bases, with 10 bases between. The germline V gene has CDR1 SQVTM and CDR2 ANQGSEA. The CDR3: CSVVRSRETQYF. The DNA of the CDR3 is TGCAGCGTTGTTCGGAGCCGAGAGACCCAGTACTTC.

The table lists this clonotype with many counts. The chain employs TRBV5-1 and TRBJ2-6; 7 bases are shared with TRBD1. Germline V gives CDR1 SGHRS, CDR2 YFSETQ. This CDR3 comprises 18 residues. Germline trimming cut 2 bases from V and 1 base from J; bases unmatched to any gene: 9. For the CDR3, the DNA is TGCGCCAGCAGCTTCGTCGAGACAGGGTCATCTGGGGCCAACGTCCTGACTTTC. Translated, it gives CASSFVETGSSGANVLTF. Full variable domain (remainder filled in from reference TRBV5-1 and TRBJ2-6): KAGVTQTPRYLIKTRGQQVTLSCSPISGHRSVSWYQQTPGQGLQFLFEYFSETQRNKGNFPGRFSGRQFSNSRSEMNVSTLELGDSALYLCASSFVETGSSGANVLTFGAGSRLTVL.

This clonotype was seen ten or more times. CDR3 loop: CASSLYEGQADTQYF. DNA for the CDR3: TGTGCCAGCAGCTTATACGAGGGGCAGGCAGATACGCAGTATTTT. The chain is built from TRBV7-8 and TRBJ2-3; D may correspond to TRBD1 or TRBD2 (5 bases each). Germline CDR1 reads SGHVS; CDR2 reads FQNEAQ. V dropped 2 bases and J dropped 4 bases, with 13 bases sitting between them. CDR3 length: 15 amino acids.

The sample holds many counts of this clonotype. The V gene is TRBV20-1, the J gene TRBJ2-3; possibly TRBD2 for D (6 bases). CDR3 length equals 12 residues. CDR1 and CDR2 from the germline V gene are DFQATT and SNEGSKA (reference sequence). Trimming removed 5 bases at V and 1 base at J, with 7 bases between. CDR3 nucleotides: TGCAGTGCTTTAGCGGGCACAGATACGCAGTATTTT. Its translation: CSALAGTDTQYF.

J is TRBJ2-7 and V is TRBV5-1; perhaps D is TRBD1 or TRBD2 (6 bases each). Germline lookup yields CDR1 SGHRS and CDR2 YFSETQ. Trimming shortened V by 5 bases and J by 1 base, and 16 bases separated the two germline ends. The CDR3 has 15 residues. DNA for the CDR3: TGCGCCAGCAGACCGGGGGACACACGTTCCTACGAGCAGTACTTC. Its translation is CASRPGDTRSYEQYF.

The genes are TRBV4-1 and TRBJ2-2; the D is unclear. The V and J ends lost 4 bases and 3 bases respectively, with 9 bases between them. The germline CDR1 and CDR2 sequences are MGHRA and YSYEKL. This CDR3 has 14 amino acids. For the CDR3, the DNA is TGCGCCAGCAGCCCACAAGTGGACACCGGGGAGCTGTTTTTT. It codes for CASSPQVDTGELFF.

The table lists this clonotype with many counts. The chain joins TRBV12-3 or TRBV12-4 to TRBJ2-4; D gene unclear. With 1 base removed from V and 7 bases from J, the gap between germline ends came to 11 bases. This CDR3 spans 14 amino acids. The CDR3 region is CASSLGAPANIQYF. CDR3 nucleotides: TGTGCCAGCAGTTTAGGGGCCCCGGCGAACATTCAGTACTTC.

This chain uses TRBV20-1 with TRBJ2-2; D is perhaps TRBD1 (7 bases). This CDR3 has 14 amino acids. The V gene's germline CDR1 is DFQATT and CDR2 SNEGSKA (reference sequence). The germline V and J ends were trimmed by 6 bases and 6 bases, with 17 bases remaining between them. CDR3 amino acids: CSAIMTGTPGELFF. CDR3 sequence (DNA): TGCAGTGCCATCATGACAGGGACTCCCGGGGAGCTGTTTTTT.

There are a few counts of this clonotype. This sequence joins TRBV12-3 or TRBV12-4 and TRBJ2-2; D uncertain. Between the trimmed V and J ends, which lost 11 bases and 3 bases, there was a span of 13 bases. The CDR3 runs to 13 residues. CDR3 sequence reads: CAGGSPHTGELFF. The CDR3 nucleotides are TGTGCCGGCGGAAGCCCCCACACCGGGGAGCTGTTTTTT.

This clonotype was recorded at least ten times. The chain links TRBV20-1 to TRBJ1-1; 8 positions match TRBD1. The V segment lost 4 bases and the J segment 5 bases; nucleotides outside the gene matches: 15. CDR1 is DFQATT and CDR2 is SNEGSKA in the germline V gene (reference sequence). The CDR3 spans 16 residues. Here the CDR3 DNA reads TGCAGTGCTAAGCATAACCGTGACAGGGGAGGTACTGAAGCTTTCTTT. This gives the protein CSAKHNRDRGGTEAFF.

In this sample, this clonotype turned up many times. J is TRBJ2-7 and V is TRBV20-1, with D possibly being TRBD2 (6 bases). CDR1 and CDR2 from the germline V gene are DFQATT and SNEGSKA (reference sequence). Trimming took 0 bases from V and 2 from J, leaving 17 bases between them. The CDR3 has 16 amino acids. This chain's CDR3 is CSARDRGTVAPYEQYF. The CDR3 coding sequence is TGCAGTGCTAGAGATCGGGGGACGGTAGCCCCCTACGAGCAGTACTTC.

The chain uses TRBV5-1 and TRBJ2-2; 9 bases align to TRBD2. Per germline, CDR1 SGHRS and CDR2 YFSETQ. The CDR3 is 17 amino acids. J lost 0 bases, V lost 1 base, and 4 bases had no gene match. Written as DNA, the CDR3 is TGCGCCAGCAGCTTGAACGGCGGGAGGGCGAACACCGGGGAGCTGTTTTTT. This sequence encodes CASSLNGGRANTGELFF. The full variable domain, completed using reference TRBV5-1 and TRBJ2-2, is KAGVTQTPRYLIKTRGQQVTLSCSPISGHRSVSWYQQTPGQGLQFLFEYFSETQRNKGNFPGRFSGRQFSNSRSEMNVSTLELGDSALYLCASSLNGGRANTGELFFGEGSRLTVL.

The CDR3 here is CASSLAGGLAGGSQETQYF. The CDR3 coding sequence is TGCGCCAGCAGCTTGGCCGGGGGACTAGCGGGAGGTAGTCAAGAGACCCAGTACTTC. This chain uses TRBV5-1 with TRBJ2-5, with TRBD2 matching over 15 bases. Germline assignment: CDR1 SGHRS and CDR2 YFSETQ. CDR3 length: 19 amino acids. J lost 2 bases, V lost 0 bases, and 8 bases had no gene match.

The chain has TRBV20-1 and TRBJ2-7; D gene ambiguous. V dropped 5 bases and J dropped 1 base, with 15 bases sitting between them. This CDR3 comprises 14 residues. Per the germline V gene, CDR1 is DFQATT and CDR2 is SNEGSKA (reference sequence). The DNA of the CDR3 is TGCAGTGCTCAGGACGGCAAGTTTTCCTACGAGCAGTACTTC. Its translation is CSAQDGKFSYEQYF.

The V and J genes are TRBV5-5 and TRBJ2-1, with D uncertain. CDR3 length: 13 amino acids. Germline V gene sequence: CDR1 SGHKS, CDR2 YYEKEE (reference sequence). V gave up 4 bases and J gave up 9 bases, with 14 bases separating them. The CDR3 protein is CASSVLEYGEQFF. CDR3 bases: TGTGCCAGCAGCGTCCTAGAATACGGTGAGCAGTTCTTC.

This clonotype has only a few counts. The chain is built from TRBV20-1 and TRBJ2-5, with 7 bases lining up with TRBD2. The V and J ends lost 4 bases and 2 bases, in that order; junction bases with no gene match: 10. Germline-derived CDR1 and CDR2 are DFQATT and SNEGSKA (reference sequence). CDR3 length: 15 residues. The CDR3 spells CSATRASGLQETQYF. DNA for the CDR3: TGCAGTGCTACCCGGGCTAGCGGACTTCAAGAGACCCAGTACTTC.

This clonotype appeared many times. J is TRBJ2-7 and V is TRBV7-7, with D perhaps matching TRBD2 (5 bases). Trimming took off 2 bases at V and 2 bases at J, with 10 bases between the two ends. Germline loops: CDR1 SSHAT, CDR2 FNYEAQ (reference sequence). The CDR3 is 14 amino acids. CDR3 sequence: CASSLSRAAYEQYF. DNA for the CDR3: TGTGCCAGCAGCTTATCCCGAGCGGCCTACGAGCAGTACTTC.

This clonotype was seen ten or more times. This rearrangement joins TRBV5-1 to TRBJ1-5; D is uncertain. Trimming took off 3 bases at V and 7 bases at J, with 14 bases between the two ends. The CDR3 loop spans 14 amino acids. Germline CDR1 reads SGHRS; CDR2 reads YFSETQ. CDR3 in amino acids: CASSSDGLAQPQHF. DNA for the CDR3: TGCGCCAGCAGCTCGGACGGGCTGGCCCAGCCCCAGCATTTT.

This clonotype occurred many times. The gene calls are TRBV29-1 and TRBJ2-3; TRBD1 is a possible D gene (5 bases). The germline V gene encodes CDR1 SQVTM and CDR2 ANQGSEA. The CDR3 runs 13 residues. Between the trimmed V and J ends, which lost 2 bases and 6 bases, there was a span of 12 bases. The CDR3 DNA follows: TGCAGCGTTGAAACCTCAGGGCCCGATACGCAGTATTTT. The encoded protein is CSVETSGPDTQYF.

This clonotype was observed at least ten times. The chain couples TRBV7-9 to TRBJ2-1; 9 bases are a match to TRBD2. Germline CDR1 SEHNR, CDR2 FQNEAQ (reference sequence). V shed 4 bases and J 6 bases; nucleotides not matched to a gene: 10. CDR3 size: 16 residues. The CDR3 nucleotides read TGTGCCAGCAGCTCATCTAGCGGGGAGATCCTCAATGAGCAGTTCTTC. This sequence encodes CASSSSSGEILNEQFF.

As concerns this clonotype: A much larger clone sits a single nucleotide away, making a read error possible. The V and J genes are TRBV12-3 or TRBV12-4 and TRBJ1-5, with unresolved D. The germline V and J ends were trimmed by 2 bases and 4 bases, with 12 bases remaining between them. CDR3 length: 15 amino acids. The CDR3 nucleotides are TGTGCCAGCAGTTTAAGTACCGCATTTAATCAGCCCCAGCATTTT. Encoded protein: CASSLSTAFNQPQHF.

With regard to this clonotype: A much larger clone lies one base from this, so it may be a read error. The chain joins TRBV20-1 to TRBJ2-1; D tentatively reads TRBD1 or TRBD2 (5 bases each). The germline CDR1 and CDR2 sequences are DFQATT and SNEGSKA (reference sequence). This CDR3 comprises 15 residues. The CDR3 DNA reads TGCAGTGCCAACCCGAAGGGGCTAGCCTCGAATGAGCCGTTCTTC. This sequence encodes CSANPKGLASNEPFF.

Comments on this clonotype: A much bigger clone sits one base away, suggesting this may be a read error. The V call is TRBV20-1, the J call TRBJ2-1; D is undetermined. CDR1 DFQATT and CDR2 SNEGSKA come from the germline V gene (reference sequence). Trimming removed 3 bases from V and 3 bases from J, with 18 bases in between. The CDR3 is 16 amino acids. In DNA form, the CDR3 reads TGCAGTGCTAGTAGCAGATTCAATTTAATCTACAATGAGCAGTTCTTC. The encoded protein is CSASSRFNLIYNEQFF.

The sample holds a few counts of this clonotype. V is TRBV11-2 and J is TRBJ2-4; D call uncertain. The germline V gene has CDR1 SGHAT and CDR2 FQNNGV. The CDR3 is made up of 15 amino acids. Trimming took 0 bases from V and 0 from J, leaving 6 bases between them. The CDR3 reads CASSLERIAKNIQYF. CDR3 coding DNA: TGTGCCAGCAGCTTAGAAAGGATAGCCAAAAACATTCAGTACTTC.

This clonotype was seen repeatedly, ten times or more. This chain joins TRBV10-2 and TRBJ2-5; D unresolved. V was cut by 6 bases and J by 0 bases, with 2 bases left in between. Germline V gene lookup returns CDR1 WSHSY and CDR2 SAAADI. CDR3 length: 11 amino acids. The CDR3 sequence is CASRNQETQYF. Here the CDR3 DNA reads TGCGCCAGCAGGAACCAAGAGACCCAGTACTTC.

This clonotype occurred many times. This chain links TRBV5-1 with TRBJ2-7; D remains unclear. The CDR3 contains 13 residues. The germline V and J ends were trimmed by 0 bases and 4 bases, with 8 bases remaining between them. CDR1 is SGHRS, CDR2 YFSETQ, per germline. The CDR3 DNA is TGCGCCAGCAGCTTGGGGGTTTATTACGAGCAGTACTTC. Its translation is CASSLGVYYEQYF.

This chain uses TRBV14 with TRBJ2-2, with D maybe TRBD1 (5 bases). The CDR3 loop spans 14 amino acids. The V end was cut by 8 bases, the J end by 3 bases, with 13 bases between. The V gene's germline CDR1 is SGHDN and CDR2 FVKESK. The CDR3 loop reads CASGGVQDTGELFF. The DNA of the CDR3 is TGTGCCAGCGGTGGGGTACAGGACACCGGGGAGCTGTTTTTT.